Each of the 5 T cell receptor beta chains below was sequenced from the same sample in a study of Ad26.COV2.S vaccination and SARS-CoV-2 variants. Treatment noted: roughly 19 received Ad26.COV2.S at low or high dose, single or two shots; 5 received placebo; per-sample allocation not given. Day 63 after the first injection of vaccine or placebo was the sampling time. Using immunoSEQ multiplex PCR, the repertoire was profiled, and TCRdb retains in-frame clones only, with some absent. The sample holds 400,000 to 450,000 clones, approximately 90% seen once. The specimen was peripheral blood, collected in a trial of Ad26.COV2.S vaccine versus placebo. The receptors were gathered from a person aged 18-65 years who received the Ad26.COV2.S COVID-19 vaccine or a placebo.

Comments on this clone: The junction departs from germline at one end; a sequencing error may be responsible. CDR3 sequence reads: CASSLGTTHNEQFF. The CDR3 DNA is TGTGCTAGCAGCTTAGGGACTACCCACAATGAGCAGTTCTTC. The chain employs TRBV7-7 and TRBJ2-1; 7 bases map to TRBD2. This CDR3 comprises 14 residues. CDR1 and CDR2 from the germline V gene are SSHAT and FNYEAQ (reference sequence). Supplemented by reference TRBV7-7 and TRBJ2-1, the full variable domain reads GAGVSQSPRYKVTKRGQDVTLRCDPISSHATLYWYQQALGQGPEFLTYFNYEAQPDKSGLPSDRFSAERPEGSISTLTIQRTEQRDSAMYRCASSLGTTHNEQFFGPGTRLTVL.

The rearrangement links TRBV6-5 to TRBJ1-4; D is undetermined. Germline CDR1 and CDR2: MNHEY and SVGAGI. CDR3 length: 14 amino acids. Trimming shortened V by 0 bases and J by 6 bases, and 8 bases separated the two germline ends. As DNA, the CDR3 is TGTGCCAGCAGTTACTCGGGAGAGGATGAAAAACTGTTTTTT. This codes for CASSYSGEDEKLFF.

The chain is built from TRBV18 and TRBJ1-3, with D perhaps TRBD1 (5 bases). Looked up from germline, CDR1 is KGHSH and CDR2 is LQKENI. The CDR3 spans 18 residues. V lost 3 bases to trimming and J lost 0 bases, with 18 bases between them. The CDR3 sequence: CASSPLPGQASSGNTIYF. The DNA for the CDR3 is TGTGCCAGCTCACCCCTCCCAGGGCAGGCCAGCTCTGGAAACACCATATATTTT.

This sequence joins TRBV18 and TRBJ1-2, with D possibly matching TRBD1 (5 bases). CDR3 length: 12 residues. Germline values: CDR1 KGHSH, CDR2 LQKENI. Between the trimmed V and J ends, which lost 5 bases and 8 bases, there was a span of 12 bases. CDR3 amino acids: CASSRGTVGYTF. In DNA form, the CDR3 reads TGTGCCAGCTCAAGAGGGACGGTAGGCTACACCTTC.

The V call is TRBV30, the J call TRBJ1-2; TRBD1 might be the D (6 bases). The V end was cut by 5 bases, the J end by 0 bases, with 13 bases between. There are 14 residues in the CDR3. Looked up from germline, CDR1 is GTSNPN and CDR2 is SVGIG (reference sequence). CDR3 sequence (DNA): TGTGCCTGGTGGGGGGGCGCTTCTAACTATGGCTACACCTTC. This encodes CAWWGGASNYGYTF.